A single sample gave rise to the 25 T cell receptor beta chains below, sequenced in a study of cytomegalovirus exposure and HLA in healthy donors. Only in-frame clones appear in the TCRdb table, and some are missing; sequencing was by immunoSEQ multiplex PCR. The table has about 110,000 clones, 90% to 97% seen once. The source material was PBMCs. These receptor sequences come from a woman aged 18-29 years in good health and CMV-seronegative.

The chain joins TRBV29-1 to TRBJ2-5; 9 bases agree with TRBD1. Trimming at V came to 6 bases and at J to 4 bases, leaving 6 bases not matched to a gene. Germline V lookup: CDR1 SQVTM, CDR2 ANQGSEA. The CDR3 runs to 13 residues. CDR3 coding DNA: TGCAGCGTGAGGACAGGGGAGGGAGAGACCCAGTACTTC. Protein: CSVRTGEGETQYF.

V is TRBV5-6 and J is TRBJ1-5; D perhaps matches TRBD1 (6 bases). From germline, CDR1 is SGHDT and CDR2 YYEEEE. The V and J ends lost 1 base and 5 bases respectively, with 13 bases between them. The CDR3 covers 15 residues. Here the CDR3 reads CASSLTTGIDQPQHF. CDR3 in DNA: TGTGCCAGCAGCTTGACAACAGGGATCGATCAGCCCCAGCATTTT. Together with reference TRBV5-6 and TRBJ1-5, the CDR3 gives the full variable domain: DAGVTQSPTHLIKTRGQQVTLRCSPKSGHDTVSWYQQALGQGPQFIFQYYEEEERQRGNFPDRFSGHQFPNYSSELNVNALLLGDSALYLCASSLTTGIDQPQHFGDGTRLSIL.

V usage is TRBV7-2 and J usage is TRBJ1-6; weak D call: TRBD1 (6 bases). Deletions cut 1 base from V and 6 bases from J, with 10 bases between. The CDR3 contains 15 residues. From germline, CDR1 is SGHTA and CDR2 FQGNSA. The CDR3 region is CASSLDGQFNSPLHF. CDR3 DNA: TGTGCCAGCAGCTTAGACGGACAGTTTAATTCACCCCTCCACTTT.

The chain employs TRBV5-5 and TRBJ1-1, with D perhaps TRBD1 (5 bases). CDR3 length: 14 amino acids. V lost 4 bases, J lost 5 bases, and 15 bases lay in between. Germline lookup yields CDR1 SGHKS and CDR2 YYEKEE (reference sequence). The CDR3 nucleotides are TGTGCCAGCAGCCCGCAGGGTGTCACAACTGAAGCTTTCTTT. Translated, it gives CASSPQGVTTEAFF.

The V call is TRBV4-3, the J call TRBJ1-5; unclear D gene. The germline V gene has CDR1 LGHNA and CDR2 YSLEER. The CDR3 consists of 17 residues. V lost 0 bases, J lost 0 bases, and 12 bases lay in between. In DNA form, the CDR3 reads TGCGCCAGCAGCCAAGATTACCCTACAGATAGCAATCAGCCCCAGCATTTT. It is translated as CASSQDYPTDSNQPQHF.

The V and J genes are TRBV10-3 and TRBJ2-5; 7 nucleotides align to TRBD2. The CDR3 has 14 amino acids. The germline V gene has CDR1 ENHRY and CDR2 SYGVKD. After removal of 7 bases from V and 2 bases from J, the junction contained 7 bases not matched to a gene. CDR3 bases: TGTGCCATCAAGGGGCAGGGAGGGCAAGAGACCCAGTACTTC. Translating gives CAIKGQGGQETQYF.

V and J are TRBV4-2 and TRBJ2-2, with a tentative D call TRBD2 (5 bases). CDR3 length: 16 residues. V was cut by 3 bases and J by 3 bases, with 14 bases left in between. The germline V gene has CDR1 LGHNA and CDR2 YNFKEQ. CDR3 sequence (DNA): TGTGCCAGCAGCCACAGGACCGAGGGTCACACCGGGGAGCTGTTTTTT. Protein: CASSHRTEGHTGELFF.

This sequence joins TRBV6-5 and TRBJ2-2, with D perhaps matching TRBD2 (6 bases). CDR1 is MNHEY and CDR2 is SVGAGI in the germline V gene. Trimming pared 0 bases from V and 5 bases from J, leaving 10 bases between. The CDR3 extends over 15 amino acids. The CDR3 sequence is CASSYSYGRTGELFF. CDR3 DNA sequence: TGTGCCAGCAGTTACTCGTACGGGAGAACCGGGGAGCTGTTTTTT.

This chain connects TRBV28 to TRBJ1-2, with D possibly matching TRBD1 (6 bases). CDR3 length equals 13 residues. Germline-derived CDR1 and CDR2 are MDHEN and SYDVKM. V was shortened by 3 bases and J by 2 bases, with 7 bases between the two germline ends. Here the CDR3 reads CASSFQGNYGYTF. CDR3 in DNA: TGTGCCAGCAGTTTCCAGGGGAACTATGGCTACACCTTC.

The V gene is TRBV4-2, the J gene TRBJ2-1, with TRBD2 identical over 11 bases. This CDR3 spans 17 amino acids. The J segment lost 5 bases and the V segment lost 0 bases, leaving 6 bases of the junction unmatched. In germline, CDR1 is LGHNA, CDR2 YNFKEQ. Here the CDR3 DNA reads TGTGCCAGCAGCCAAGAGGGGAGGGGACTAGCGGACAATGAGCAGTTCTTC. Amino acids: CASSQEGRGLADNEQFF.

The genes are TRBV6-1 and TRBJ1-5, with D unresolved. CDR3 length: 12 residues. The germline V gene has CDR1 MNHNS and CDR2 SASEGT. V was clipped by 8 bases and J by 0 bases, with 5 bases between them. The CDR3 is CASRYSNQPQHF. The CDR3 DNA sequence: TGTGCCAGCCGGTATAGCAATCAGCCCCAGCATTTT.

The chain joins TRBV2 to TRBJ2-1, with a tentative D call TRBD2 (6 bases). The CDR3 runs 13 residues. V lost 6 bases and J 7 bases, leaving 13 bases between the germline ends. Germline CDR1 is SNHLY and CDR2 is FYNNEI. CDR3 protein: CASRGEAGNEQFF. CDR3 sequence (DNA): TGTGCCAGCAGAGGAGAGGCGGGGAATGAGCAGTTCTTC.

The chain recombines TRBV9 with TRBJ2-1; the match to TRBD1 covers 7 bases. With V trimmed by 3 bases and J by 12 bases, 15 bases remained unmatched. The CDR3 has 15 amino acids. Germline CDR1 SGDLS, CDR2 YYNGEE. The CDR3 protein is CASSAASEGALGQFF. In DNA form, the CDR3 reads TGTGCCAGCAGCGCCGCCTCCGAGGGGGCCTTGGGGCAGTTCTTC.

The chain employs TRBV4-1 and TRBJ2-5; the D gene is possibly TRBD2 (6 bases). In germline, CDR1 is MGHRA, CDR2 YSYEKL. With 3 bases removed from V and 1 base from J, the gap between germline ends came to 9 bases. There are 14 residues in the CDR3. DNA of the CDR3: TGCGCCAGCAGCCAGACGGGACTCCAAGAGACCCAGTACTTC. It yields the protein CASSQTGLQETQYF.

The J gene is TRBJ1-2, the V gene TRBV5-5; the match to TRBD1 covers 9 bases. Losses at the gene ends were 0 bases for V and 3 bases for J; bases not matched to a gene: 6. Germline V gene lookup returns CDR1 SGHKS and CDR2 YYEKEE (reference sequence). This CDR3 region has 16 residues. The CDR3 bases are TGTGCCAGCAGCTTGGGGGGGGACAGGGCGTACTATGGCTACACCTTC. Its protein is CASSLGGDRAYYGYTF.

The chain recombines TRBV19 with TRBJ2-7; 9 bases are a match to TRBD1. This CDR3 is built from 15 residues. The V gene's germline CDR1 is LNHDA and CDR2 SQIVND (reference sequence). With 7 bases clipped from V and 3 bases from J, the junction kept 10 bases outside the gene matches. CDR3 DNA sequence: TGTGCCAGTACCACACCGGGACAGGGCGTCTACGAGCAGTACTTC. Amino acids: CASTTPGQGVYEQYF. Supplemented by reference TRBV19 and TRBJ2-7, the full variable domain reads DGGITQSPKYLFRKEGQNVTLSCEQNLNHDAMYWYRQDPGQGLRLIYYSQIVNDFQKGDIAEGYSVSREKKESFPLTVTSAQKNPTAFYLCASTTPGQGVYEQYFGPGTRLTVT.

V is TRBV7-2 and J is TRBJ2-1; TRBD2 matches at 10 bases. Germline CDR1 and CDR2: SGHTA and FQGNSA. Trimming cost V 1 base and J 4 bases; bases outside gene matches: 4. The CDR3 consists of 16 residues. CDR3 DNA sequence: TGTGCCAGCAGCTTAGTGTCTAGCGGGGGATACAATGAGCAGTTCTTC. It translates to CASSLVSSGGYNEQFF. The full variable domain, its missing parts supplied by reference TRBV7-2 and TRBJ2-1, is GAGVSQSPSNKVTEKGKDVELRCDPISGHTALYWYRQSLGQGLEFLIYFQGNSAPDKSGLPSDRFSAERTGGSVSTLTIQRTQQEDSAVYLCASSLVSSGGYNEQFFGPGTRLTVL.

The chain combines TRBV7-9 with TRBJ1-2, with D unresolved. CDR3 length equals 12 residues. Germline CDR1 SEHNR, CDR2 FQNEAQ (reference sequence). The ends were cut back, 5 bases at V and 7 bases at J, with 11 bases in the middle. As DNA, the CDR3 is TGTGCCAGCAGCAAAAGCGGAGGTGGCTACACCTTC. Residues: CASSKSGGGYTF. Looking up the rest from reference TRBV7-9 and TRBJ1-2 gives the full variable domain: DTGVSQNPRHKITKRGQNVTFRCDPISEHNRLYWYRQTLGQGPEFLTYFQNEAQLEKSRLLSDRFSAERPKGSFSTLEIQRTEQGDSAMYLCASSKSGGGYTFGSGTRLTVV.

The chain combines TRBV4-2 with TRBJ1-6; D might be TRBD1 (6 bases). Germline V lookup: CDR1 LGHNA, CDR2 YNFKEQ. V dropped 0 bases and J dropped 10 bases, with 19 bases sitting between them. This CDR3 is built from 17 residues. CDR3 DNA sequence: TGTGCCAGCAGCCAAGATACCGCCGGGACACTGATATCACCCCTCCACTTT. Protein product: CASSQDTAGTLISPLHF.

The rearrangement uses TRBV7-2 and TRBJ2-5; TRBD2 aligns across 8 bases. With 5 bases clipped from V and 2 bases from J, the junction kept 13 bases outside the gene matches. This CDR3 comprises 17 residues. Germline V gene lookup returns CDR1 SGHTA and CDR2 FQGNSA. CDR3 nucleotides: TGTGCCAGCAGCCAGGAGCTAGCGGGCCCGGATCAAGAGACCCAGTACTTC. Translation gives CASSQELAGPDQETQYF. The variable domain in full, completed from reference TRBV7-2 and TRBJ2-5, reads GAGVSQSPSNKVTEKGKDVELRCDPISGHTALYWYRQSLGQGLEFLIYFQGNSAPDKSGLPSDRFSAERTGGSVSTLTIQRTQQEDSAVYLCASSQELAGPDQETQYFGPGTRLLVL.

The V call is TRBV6-5, the J call TRBJ1-1; a possible D gene is TRBD1 (5 bases). Trimming removed 2 bases from V and 2 bases from J, with 9 bases in between. This CDR3 has 14 amino acids. CDR1 is MNHEY and CDR2 is SVGAGI in the germline V gene. This CDR3 is CASSYTGGNTEAFF. Written as DNA, the CDR3 is TGTGCCAGCAGTTACACGGGGGGTAACACTGAAGCTTTCTTT.

This chain uses TRBV5-1 with TRBJ2-6; TRBD2 might be the D (5 bases). CDR1 and CDR2 from the germline V gene are SGHRS and YFSETQ. The length of the CDR3 is 14 residues. The ends were cut back, 4 bases at V and 2 bases at J, with 7 bases in the middle. The DNA of the CDR3 is TGCGCCAGCAGCCGGGGAACTGGGGCCAACGTCCTGACTTTC. Translation: CASSRGTGANVLTF.

This chain joins TRBV5-5 and TRBJ1-1; a weak D match, TRBD1 (6 bases). The CDR3 loop spans 16 amino acids. Germline loops: CDR1 SGHKS, CDR2 YYEKEE (reference sequence). V dropped 4 bases and J dropped 1 base, with 17 bases sitting between them. The CDR3 region has the DNA TGTGCCAGCAGCCTTATATCCCAGACAGGGAACACTGAAGCTTTCTTT. It specifies CASSLISQTGNTEAFF.

The J gene is TRBJ2-7, the V gene TRBV28, with TRBD1 identical over 7 bases. Germline V gives CDR1 MDHEN, CDR2 SYDVKM. With V trimmed by 3 bases and J by 3 bases, 5 bases remained unmatched. CDR3 length: 14 amino acids. In DNA, the CDR3 is TGTGCCAGCAGTTTGGTAGGGGGCGGCTACGAGCAGTACTTC. Translating it yields CASSLVGGGYEQYF. Together with reference TRBV28 and TRBJ2-7, the CDR3 gives the full variable domain: DVKVTQSSRYLVKRTGEKVFLECVQDMDHENMFWYRQDPGLGLRLIYFSYDVKMKEKGDIPEGYSVSREKKERFSLILESASTNQTSMYLCASSLVGGGYEQYFGPGTRLTVT.

This chain connects TRBV4-3 to TRBJ1-2; 8 bases align to TRBD1. There are 14 residues in the CDR3. V gave up 4 bases and J gave up 8 bases; unmatched junction bases: 9. Germline CDR1 is LGHNA and CDR2 is YSLEER. The CDR3 sequence: CASSRPRGLVGYTF. The CDR3 nucleotides read TGCGCCAGCAGCCGGCCCAGGGGGCTTGTGGGCTACACCTTC.